This is a list of T cell receptor beta chains from one sample in a study of blood T cell repertoires in COVID-19. Assay: immunoSEQ multiplex PCR; the TCRdb copy retains only in-frame clones and omits some. The sample lists 140,000 to 150,000 clones; 88% were seen once. The source material was peripheral blood. Source of these receptors: a human donor with COVID-19, enrolled during active disease. The donor label of this sample is uncertain. Each CDR3 is given with its conserved first and last residue. Fields, in order: J gene, V gene, D gene, clone size, CDR3 protein, CDR3 DNA. The D gene is left open where the match is weak. Only some rows state a clone size, as once, few, many or a class for expanded clones.

>TRBJ2-1|TRBV9|TRBD2|-
CASSPGLAGPVGYNEQFF
TGTGCCAGCAGCCCTGGACTAGCGGGACCTGTAGGCTACAATGAGCAGTTCTTC
>TRBJ1-1|TRBV5-1|-|-
CASSLATQGNTEAFF
TGCGCCAGCAGCTTGGCCACTCAGGGGAACACTGAAGCTTTCTTT
>TRBJ1-1|TRBV6-4|-|-
CASSAHAGGNTEAFF
TGTGCCAGCAGTGCTCATGCGGGAGGGAACACTGAAGCTTTCTTT
>TRBJ2-1|TRBV30|TRBD2|-
CAWKLAGGRREFF
TGTGCCTGGAAGCTAGCGGGAGGCCGCCGGGAGTTCTTC
>TRBJ2-2|TRBV5-1|-|-
CASSLQGTGGELFF
TGCGCCAGCAGCTTACAGGGAACGGGCGGGGAGCTGTTTTTT
>TRBJ1-4|TRBV3-1/TRBV3-2|TRBD1|-
CASSQVLGGGGEKLFF
TGTGCCAGCAGCCAAGTTCTCGGAGGGGGCGGTGAAAAACTGTTTTTT
>TRBJ1-6|TRBV5-1|-|-
CASSWMQGGNSPLHF
TGCGCCAGCAGCTGGATGCAGGGAGGTAATTCACCCCTCCACTTT
>TRBJ1-2|TRBV5-6|TRBD1|-
CASSLVNRGRYGYTF
TGTGCCAGCAGCCTGGTCAACAGGGGGCGATATGGCTACACCTTC
>TRBJ1-4|TRBV10-2|TRBD1|once
CASSGGTGAPVCF
TGCGCCAGCAGTGGCGGGACAGGGGCCCCAGTGTGTTTT
>TRBJ1-1|TRBV7-9|TRBD1|-
CASSVGQGNTEAFF
TGTGCCAGCAGCGTGGGACAGGGGAACACTGAAGCTTTCTTT
>TRBJ1-2|TRBV7-9|-|-
CASSPGTTNYGYTF
TGTGCCAGCAGCCCCGGGACAACAAACTATGGCTACACCTTC
>TRBJ1-5|TRBV6-5|-|-
CASRAENQPQHF
TGTGCCAGCAGGGCCGAAAACCAGCCCCAGCATTTT
>TRBJ2-3|TRBV18|-|-
CASSRRESTDTQYF
TGTGCCAGCTCACGCAGGGAAAGCACAGATACGCAGTATTTT
>TRBJ1-4|TRBV2|TRBD1|-
CASRVRQGTNEKLFF
TGTGCCAGCAGGGTACGACAGGGAACTAATGAAAAACTGTTTTTT
>TRBJ2-5|TRBV19|-|few
CASSRTSLQETQYF
TGTGCCAGTAGTAGAACTAGCCTCCAAGAGACCCAGTACTTC
>TRBJ1-1|TRBV5-1|-|-
CASSLGGNTEAFF
TGCGCCAGCAGCTTGGGAGGGAACACTGAAGCTTTCTTT
>TRBJ2-7|TRBV10-3|TRBD1|-
CAISGGDSLEQYF
TGTGCCATCAGTGGTGGGGACAGCCTCGAGCAGTACTTC
>TRBJ2-7|TRBV11-2|TRBD2|-
CASSSGLAGVPHEQYF
TGTGCCAGCAGTTCCGGACTAGCGGGAGTGCCGCACGAGCAGTACTTC
>TRBJ2-1|TRBV3-1/TRBV3-2|TRBD2|once
CASSPTSGSFPRNEQFF
TGTGCCAGCAGCCCGACTAGCGGGAGTTTTCCACGGAATGAGCAGTTCTTC
>TRBJ2-1|TRBV6-8|-|-
CASRESYNEQFF
TGTGCCAGCAGGGAGTCCTACAATGAGCAGTTCTTC
>TRBJ1-2|TRBV9|TRBD1|-
CASSTLTGPGYTF
TGTGCCAGCAGCACACTGACAGGGCCCGGCTACACCTTC
>TRBJ2-5|TRBV5-1|-|-
CASSLGGALGYVETQYF
TGCGCCAGCAGCTTGGGTGGCGCACTAGGGTACGTCGAGACCCAGTACTTC